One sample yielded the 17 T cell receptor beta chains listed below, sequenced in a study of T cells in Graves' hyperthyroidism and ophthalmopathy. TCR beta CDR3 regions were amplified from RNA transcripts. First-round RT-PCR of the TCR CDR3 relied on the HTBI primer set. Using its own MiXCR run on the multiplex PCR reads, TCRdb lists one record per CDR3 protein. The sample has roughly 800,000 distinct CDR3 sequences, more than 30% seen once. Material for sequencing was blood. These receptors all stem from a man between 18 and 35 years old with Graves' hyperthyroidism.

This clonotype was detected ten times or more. The chain's CDR3 is CASSYLAEETQYF. The CDR3 bases are TGTGCCAGCAGTTATCTAGCGGAAGAGACCCAGTACTTC. The chain is built from TRBV7-6 and TRBJ2-5; 7 bases map to TRBD2. CDR3 size: 13 residues. From germline, CDR1 is SGHVS and CDR2 FNYEAQ. With 6 bases clipped from V and 3 bases from J, the junction kept 4 bases outside the gene matches.

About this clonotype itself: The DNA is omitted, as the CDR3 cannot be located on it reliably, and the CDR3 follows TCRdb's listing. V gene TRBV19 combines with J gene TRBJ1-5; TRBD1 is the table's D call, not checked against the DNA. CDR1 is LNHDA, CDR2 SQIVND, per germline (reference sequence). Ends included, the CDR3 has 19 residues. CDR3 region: CACASSVPGREYSNQPQHF.

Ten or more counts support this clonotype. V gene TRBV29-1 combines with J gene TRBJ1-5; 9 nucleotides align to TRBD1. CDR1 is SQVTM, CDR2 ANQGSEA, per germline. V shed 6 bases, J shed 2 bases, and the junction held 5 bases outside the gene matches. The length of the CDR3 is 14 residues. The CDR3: CSVRQGEGNQPQHF. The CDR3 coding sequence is TGCAGCGTCAGACAGGGGGAAGGCAATCAGCCCCAGCATTTT.

The CDR3 region has the DNA TGTGCCAGCAGCTCCGGGACCCTAATTTACGAGCAGTACTTC. This sequence encodes CASSSGTLIYEQYF. V and J are TRBV12-3 or TRBV12-4 and TRBJ2-7; D possibly uses TRBD1 or TRBD2 (5 bases each). V was trimmed by 6 bases and J by 4 bases, leaving 16 bases between them. The CDR3 sequence is 14 residues long.

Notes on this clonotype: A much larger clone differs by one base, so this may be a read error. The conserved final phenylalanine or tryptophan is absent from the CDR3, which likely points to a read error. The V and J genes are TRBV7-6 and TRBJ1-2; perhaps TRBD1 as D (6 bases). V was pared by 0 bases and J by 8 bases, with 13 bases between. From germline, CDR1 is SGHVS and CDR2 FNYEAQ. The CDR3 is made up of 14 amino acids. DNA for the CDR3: TGTGCCAGCAGCTTAGCGGCAGGGGCAGGAGGCTACACCCTC. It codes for CASSLAAGAGGYTL.

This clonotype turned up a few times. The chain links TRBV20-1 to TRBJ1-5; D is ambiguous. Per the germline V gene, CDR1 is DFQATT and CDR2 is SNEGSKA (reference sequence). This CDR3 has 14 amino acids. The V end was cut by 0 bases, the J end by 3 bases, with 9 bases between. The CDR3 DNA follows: TGCAGTGCTAGAGAGTTGGCTACCAATCAGCCCCAGCATTTT. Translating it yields CSARELATNQPQHF.

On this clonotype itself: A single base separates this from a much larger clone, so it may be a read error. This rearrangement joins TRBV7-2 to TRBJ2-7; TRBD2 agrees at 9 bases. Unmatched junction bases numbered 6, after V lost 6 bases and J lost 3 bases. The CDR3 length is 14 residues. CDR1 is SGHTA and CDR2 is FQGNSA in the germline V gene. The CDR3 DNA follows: TGTGCCAGCAGGTCGTGTAGCGGGAGCTACGAGCAGTACTTC. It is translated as CASRSCSGSYEQYF.

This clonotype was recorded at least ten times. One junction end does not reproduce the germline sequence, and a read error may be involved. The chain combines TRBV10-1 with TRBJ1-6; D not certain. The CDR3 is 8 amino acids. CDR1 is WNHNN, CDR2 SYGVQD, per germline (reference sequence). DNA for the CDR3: TGCGCCAGCAGTGATTGGAACTTT. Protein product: CASSDWNF.

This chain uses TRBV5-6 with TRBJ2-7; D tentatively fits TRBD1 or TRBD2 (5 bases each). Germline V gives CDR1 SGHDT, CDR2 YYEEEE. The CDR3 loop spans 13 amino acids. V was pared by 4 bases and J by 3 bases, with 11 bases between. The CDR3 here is CASSGDGLYEQYF. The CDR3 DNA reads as TGTGCCAGCAGCGGGGACGGGCTCTACGAGCAGTACTTC.

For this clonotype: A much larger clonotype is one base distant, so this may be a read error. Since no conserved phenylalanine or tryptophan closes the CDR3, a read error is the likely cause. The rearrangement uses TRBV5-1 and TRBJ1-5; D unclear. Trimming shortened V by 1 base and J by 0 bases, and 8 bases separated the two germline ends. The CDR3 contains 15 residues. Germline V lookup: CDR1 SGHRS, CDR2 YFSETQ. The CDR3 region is CASSLLSGSNQPQHL. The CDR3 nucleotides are TGCGCCAGCAGCTTGTTGTCAGGTAGCAATCAGCCCCAGCATCTT.

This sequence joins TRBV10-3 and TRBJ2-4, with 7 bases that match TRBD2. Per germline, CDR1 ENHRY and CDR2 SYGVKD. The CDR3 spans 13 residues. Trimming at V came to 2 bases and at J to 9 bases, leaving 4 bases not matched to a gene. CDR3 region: CAISEGGGVIQYF. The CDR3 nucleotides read TGTGCCATCAGTGAGGGGGGAGGGGTCATTCAGTACTTC.

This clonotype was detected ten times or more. CDR3 loop: CSAPLQGGETQYF. The CDR3 DNA is TGCAGCGCTCCCCTCCAGGGTGGGGAGACCCAGTACTTC. V and J are TRBV29-1 and TRBJ2-5; D is perhaps TRBD1 (5 bases). Germline V gene data show CDR1 as SQVTM and CDR2 as ANQGSEA. The CDR3 covers 13 residues. Trimming left V 7 bases short and J 5 bases short, with 17 bases between.

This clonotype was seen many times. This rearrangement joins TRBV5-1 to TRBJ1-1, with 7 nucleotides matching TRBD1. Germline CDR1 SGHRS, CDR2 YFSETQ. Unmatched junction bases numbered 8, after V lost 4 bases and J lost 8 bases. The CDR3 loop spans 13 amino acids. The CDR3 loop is CASSPGQTHEAFF. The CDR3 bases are TGCGCCAGCAGCCCGGGACAGACGCACGAAGCTTTCTTT.

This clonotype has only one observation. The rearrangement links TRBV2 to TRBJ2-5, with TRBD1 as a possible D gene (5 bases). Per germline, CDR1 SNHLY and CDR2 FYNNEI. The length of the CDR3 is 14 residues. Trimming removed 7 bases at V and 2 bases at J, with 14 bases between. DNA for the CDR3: TGTGCCAGCAAAGCGACAGAGCTTCAAGAGACCCAGTACTTC. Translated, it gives CASKATELQETQYF.

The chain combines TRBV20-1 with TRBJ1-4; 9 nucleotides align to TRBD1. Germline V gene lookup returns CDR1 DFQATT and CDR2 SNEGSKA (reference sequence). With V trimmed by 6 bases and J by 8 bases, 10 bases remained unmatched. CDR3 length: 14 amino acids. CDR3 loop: CSAGGLGTGEKLFF. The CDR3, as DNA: TGCAGTGCCGGAGGACTTGGGACAGGGGAAAAACTGTTTTTT.

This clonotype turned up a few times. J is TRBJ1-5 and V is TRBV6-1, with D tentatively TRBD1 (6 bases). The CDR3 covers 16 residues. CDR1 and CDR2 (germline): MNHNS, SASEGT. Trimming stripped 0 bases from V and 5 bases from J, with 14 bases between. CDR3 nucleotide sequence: TGTGCCAGCAGTGAAGCGAGGGGGGGCGCGGATCAGCCCCAGCATTTT. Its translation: CASSEARGGADQPQHF.

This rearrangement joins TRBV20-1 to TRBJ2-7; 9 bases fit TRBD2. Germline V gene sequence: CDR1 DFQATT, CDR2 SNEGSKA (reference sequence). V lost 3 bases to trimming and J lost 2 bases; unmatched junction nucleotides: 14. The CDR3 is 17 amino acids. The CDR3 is CSASFLAGRALTYEQYF. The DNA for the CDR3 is TGCAGTGCTAGTTTTCTAGCGGGACGAGCCCTAACCTACGAGCAGTACTTC.